Below, 19 T cell receptor beta chains from the same sample are listed, as sequenced in a study of blood T cell repertoires in COVID-19. The protocol was immunoSEQ multiplex PCR, while the TCRdb copy is restricted to in-frame clones and leaves out a portion. The sample contains fewer than 65,000 clones, 75% to 90% of which appear only once. Sample: peripheral blood. These receptors came from a man in his sixties with acute or convalescent COVID-19.

This clone was counted a few times. This chain connects TRBV2 to TRBJ1-1; D may be TRBD1 (6 bases). The V end lost 7 bases, the J end lost 4 bases, and 13 bases lay between the germline ends. Germline V gene sequence: CDR1 SNHLY, CDR2 FYNNEI. This CDR3 has 13 residues. The DNA for the CDR3 is TGTGCCAGCACTGCAGGGGCGCTCACTGAAGCTTTCTTT. As protein: CASTAGALTEAFF.

The chain couples TRBV30 to TRBJ1-2; TRBD1 matches 7 bases. The CDR3 length is 13 residues. CDR1 is GTSNPN, CDR2 SVGIG, per germline (reference sequence). V shed 2 bases and J 6 bases; nucleotides not matched to a gene: 6. The CDR3 DNA reads as TGTGCCTGGAGTCTCAGGGGGTGGGATGGCTACACCTTC. It codes for CAWSLRGWDGYTF.

This clone has a handful of counts. The chain has TRBV7-9 and TRBJ2-7; 12 bases fit TRBD2. The germline V gene encodes CDR1 SEHNR and CDR2 FQNEAQ (reference sequence). The CDR3 spans 18 residues. Unmatched junction bases numbered 8, after V lost 1 base and J lost 1 base. The CDR3 loop is CASSLDPWLAGGSYEQYF. The CDR3 DNA follows: TGTGCCAGCAGCTTAGATCCCTGGCTAGCGGGAGGGTCCTACGAGCAGTACTTC.

CDR3 region: CASSVAWGDAYEQYF. CDR3 nucleotide sequence: TGTGCCAGCAGCGTGGCGTGGGGGGACGCCTACGAGCAGTACTTC. V and J are TRBV9 and TRBJ2-7, with a possible D match to TRBD2 (6 bases). The CDR3 extends over 15 amino acids. The germline V gene has CDR1 SGDLS and CDR2 YYNGEE. Trimming pared 2 bases from V and 2 bases from J, leaving 14 bases between. Full variable domain (outside the CDR3, taken from reference TRBV9 and TRBJ2-7): DSGVTQTPKHLITATGQRVTLRCSPRSGDLSVYWYQQSLDQGLQFLIQYYNGEERAKGNILERFSAQQFPDLHSELNLSSLELGDSALYFCASSVAWGDAYEQYFGPGTRLTVT.

The chain recombines TRBV19 with TRBJ1-1; a possible D gene is TRBD1 (5 bases). CDR1 LNHDA and CDR2 SQIVND come from the germline V gene (reference sequence). CDR3 size: 13 residues. V lost 5 bases to trimming and J lost 6 bases, with 13 bases between them. CDR3 residues: CASSRRALAEAFF. CDR3 coding DNA: TGTGCCAGTAGTCGCAGGGCTCTCGCTGAAGCTTTCTTT. The variable domain in full, with the rest retrieved from reference TRBV19 and TRBJ1-1, is DGGITQSPKYLFRKEGQNVTLSCEQNLNHDAMYWYRQDPGQGLRLIYYSQIVNDFQKGDIAEGYSVSREKKESFPLTVTSAQKNPTAFYLCASSRRALAEAFFGQGTRLTVV.

This sequence joins TRBV7-9 and TRBJ2-1; TRBD2 agrees at 9 bases. This CDR3 is built from 14 residues. V gave up 6 bases and J gave up 5 bases; unmatched junction bases: 5. CDR1 SEHNR and CDR2 FQNEAQ come from the germline V gene (reference sequence). CDR3 coding DNA: TGTGCCAGCAGTCTAGCGGGGACAAACAATGAGCAGTTCTTC. Its translation is CASSLAGTNNEQFF.

This rearrangement joins TRBV5-1 to TRBJ2-5; 7 bases match TRBD2. This CDR3 spans 14 amino acids. Trimming removed 4 bases from V and 9 bases from J; junction bases left unmatched: 12. Looked up from germline, CDR1 is SGHRS and CDR2 is YFSETQ. CDR3 protein: CASSVNSGGGPQYF. In nucleotides, the CDR3 is TGCGCCAGCAGCGTCAACTCCGGCGGGGGTCCCCAGTACTTC. Complete variable domain (other parts from reference TRBV5-1 and TRBJ2-5): KAGVTQTPRYLIKTRGQQVTLSCSPISGHRSVSWYQQTPGQGLQFLFEYFSETQRNKGNFPGRFSGRQFSNSRSEMNVSTLELGDSALYLCASSVNSGGGPQYFGPGTRLLVL.

The rearrangement uses TRBV5-1 and TRBJ2-1, with D uncertain. The CDR3 has 15 residues. V lost 4 bases and J lost 0, with 11 bases in between. Germline V lookup: CDR1 SGHRS, CDR2 YFSETQ. The CDR3 region has the DNA TGCGCCAGCAGCGGCTTTGCCCCCTCCTACAATGAGCAGTTCTTC. Amino acid sequence: CASSGFAPSYNEQFF.

Of note for this clone: The identical CDR3 is also encoded by other nucleotide sequences in the sample. The CDR3 loop reads CASSLPHEKLFF. The DNA of the CDR3 is TGTGCCAGCAGTTTACCTCATGAAAAACTGTTTTTT. This rearrangement joins TRBV28 to TRBJ1-4; D gene uncertain. Germline values: CDR1 MDHEN, CDR2 SYDVKM. With 2 bases removed from V and 6 bases from J, the gap between germline ends came to 4 bases. The CDR3 length is 12 residues.

This rearrangement joins TRBV4-1 to TRBJ1-4; a possible D gene is TRBD1 (6 bases). This CDR3 has 12 amino acids. The germline gives CDR1 MGHRA, CDR2 YSYEKL. V lost 3 bases and J lost 11, with 10 bases in between. The DNA of the CDR3 is TGCGCCAGCAGCCAGGGGGGGCTGAAACTGTTTTTT. It specifies CASSQGGLKLFF.

The chain links TRBV28 to TRBJ2-7; 9 nucleotides align to TRBD2. The CDR3 totals 18 residues. CDR1 and CDR2 from the germline V gene are MDHEN and SYDVKM. J was trimmed by 5 bases and V by 2 bases; bases with no gene match: 16. CDR3 nucleotides: TGTGCCAGCAGTTTAACCCCCCGGAATAGCGGGAGAGAAAACGAGCAGTACTTC. Protein sequence: CASSLTPRNSGRENEQYF.

This rearrangement joins TRBV14 to TRBJ1-2; D is undetermined. The germline CDR1 and CDR2 sequences are SGHDN and FVKESK. CDR3 length equals 16 residues. V was shortened by 2 bases and J by 4 bases, with 17 bases between the two germline ends. CDR3 loop: CASSQRLTDGFYGYTF. CDR3 sequence (DNA): TGTGCCAGCAGCCAAAGACTCACCGACGGGTTCTATGGCTACACCTTC.

The chain employs TRBV7-9 and TRBJ2-7; 7 nucleotides line up with TRBD1. The CDR3 sequence is 13 residues long. V lost 5 bases to trimming and J lost 4 bases; unmatched junction nucleotides: 5. In germline, CDR1 is SEHNR, CDR2 FQNEAQ (reference sequence). CDR3 DNA sequence: TGTGCCAGCAGCCCTGGACAGGAGTACGAGCAGTACTTC. Translating it yields CASSPGQEYEQYF. The whole variable domain, filled in from reference TRBV7-9 and TRBJ2-7, reads DTGVSQNPRHKITKRGQNVTFRCDPISEHNRLYWYRQTLGQGPEFLTYFQNEAQLEKSRLLSDRFSAERPKGSFSTLEIQRTEQGDSAMYLCASSPGQEYEQYFGPGTRLTVT.

The sample holds one count of this clone. The chain uses TRBV9 and TRBJ1-3; 9 nucleotides agree with TRBD1. V shed 1 base and J 4 bases; nucleotides not matched to a gene: 12. CDR1 is SGDLS, CDR2 YYNGEE, per germline. The CDR3 is 18 amino acids. The DNA of the CDR3 is TGTGCCAGCAGCGTAACAGGGGGCGCATCCGAAGCGGGAAACACCATATATTTT. It translates to CASSVTGGASEAGNTIYF.

This clone was seen more than once but under ten times. The chain joins TRBV13 to TRBJ2-2; 10 bases match TRBD2. V gave up 2 bases and J gave up 6 bases; unmatched junction bases: 18. The CDR3 is 20 amino acids. Germline values: CDR1 PRHDT, CDR2 FYEKMQ (reference sequence). CDR3 DNA: TGTGCCAGCAGCTTACAGCATACCTGGACTAGCGGACTTCCCGCCGGGGAGCTGTTTTTT. Translated: CASSLQHTWTSGLPAGELFF.

The chain joins TRBV7-8 to TRBJ1-1, with 8 bases identical to TRBD1. V trimming: 1 base; J trimming: 6 bases; junction bases outside the gene matches: 16. The CDR3 extends over 18 amino acids. CDR1 is SGHVS and CDR2 is FQNEAQ in the germline V gene. CDR3 amino acids: CASSLGVGSQGAFSEAFF. CDR3 DNA: TGTGCCAGCAGCTTAGGTGTCGGTTCGCAGGGGGCCTTCTCTGAAGCTTTCTTT.

V is TRBV28 and J is TRBJ1-1; 8 bases line up with TRBD1. V was clipped by 5 bases and J by 10 bases; unmatched bases: 9. The CDR3 spans 13 residues. CDR1 MDHEN and CDR2 SYDVKM come from the germline V gene. CDR3 region: CASSPQGAWAAFF. The CDR3 DNA reads as TGTGCCAGCAGTCCCCAGGGGGCTTGGGCAGCTTTCTTT.

The chain combines TRBV28 with TRBJ1-4, with a possible D match to TRBD1 (6 bases). The germline V gene has CDR1 MDHEN and CDR2 SYDVKM. The V end was cut by 5 bases, the J end by 7 bases, with 17 bases between. The CDR3 runs to 15 residues. The CDR3 here is CASSPRTEGSEKLFF. CDR3 sequence (DNA): TGTGCCAGCAGTCCCCGGACAGAGGGCAGTGAAAAACTGTTTTTT.

The chain recombines TRBV28 with TRBJ2-7, with D possibly TRBD2 on 6 matching bases. Looked up from germline, CDR1 is MDHEN and CDR2 is SYDVKM. V dropped 9 bases and J dropped 6 bases, with 24 bases sitting between them. The CDR3 contains 15 residues. For the CDR3, the DNA is TGTGCCAGGGAGGGGCCGGGGCTAAGGTCCCTCGAGCAGTACTTC. Encoded protein: CAREGPGLRSLEQYF.